A single sample gave rise to the 9 T cell receptor beta chains below, sequenced in a study of blood T cells in healthy people across ages. A second PCR of roughly 7 to 11 cycles used a sample-barcoded 5' primer and a J-beta primer mix. TCRdb re-called the 5' RACE reads with MiXCR, one entry per CDR3 protein. The data hold hundreds of thousands of distinct CDR3 sequences, with 25% to 35% observed a single time. The sequenced material came from blood. These receptors were collected from a woman aged 80 or over in good health.

This clonotype was observed once. This may arise from a read error, as a much more abundant clone is one base away. This chain uses TRBV7-2 with TRBJ1-2; D perhaps matches TRBD1 (5 bases). Germline lookup yields CDR1 SGHTA and CDR2 FQGNSA. There are 16 residues in the CDR3. CDR3 amino acids: CASSPGGTRGLYGYIF. In DNA, the CDR3 is TGTGCCAGCAGCCCAGGTGGAACAAGGGGATTGTATGGCTACATCTTC.

This clonotype came up many times. This chain connects TRBV9 to TRBJ1-1; no firm D call. The CDR3 spans 13 residues. Trimming pared 0 bases from V and 7 bases from J, leaving 10 bases between. CDR1 is SGDLS, CDR2 YYNGEE, per germline. The CDR3 here is CASSVGEGLEAFF. Here the CDR3 DNA reads TGTGCCAGCAGCGTAGGGGAAGGCCTTGAAGCTTTCTTT.

This clonotype was counted at least ten times. The chain combines TRBV7-3 with TRBJ2-3; possible D gene TRBD2, 6 bases. Deletions cut 3 bases from V and 6 bases from J, with 22 bases between. This CDR3 is 17 amino acids long. From germline, CDR1 is SGHTA and CDR2 FQGTGA. The CDR3 DNA is TGTGCCAGCAGCTTTTTTACTCCGGGACTCCCAGGGGATACGCAGTATTTT. Protein product: CASSFFTPGLPGDTQYF.

The chain joins TRBV20-1 to TRBJ1-1, with D possibly TRBD1 on 5 matching bases. V was cut by 2 bases and J by 1 base, with 14 bases left in between. The V gene's germline CDR1 is DFQATT and CDR2 SNEGSKA (reference sequence). CDR3 size: 15 residues. In DNA, the CDR3 is TGCAGTGCTAGAACCCCGGGACGGACGAACACTGAAGCTTTCTTT. It encodes CSARTPGRTNTEAFF.

About this clonotype: At one end, the junction sequence differs from germline, possibly due to a read error. V usage is TRBV12-3 or TRBV12-4 and J usage is TRBJ2-3; D is possibly TRBD2 (7 bases). This CDR3 has 15 amino acids. This CDR3 is CASSSAGASADAQYF. The CDR3 coding sequence is TGTGCCAGCAGTTCGGCGGGGGCTAGCGCAGATGCGCAGTATTTT.

The sample holds a few counts of this clonotype. This sequence joins TRBV28 and TRBJ1-1; D gene unclear. Between the trimmed V and J ends, which lost 5 bases and 3 bases, there was a span of 10 bases. CDR1 and CDR2 from the germline V gene are MDHEN and SYDVKM. The CDR3 is 13 residues long. The CDR3 bases are TGTGCCAGCAGTCCTATTCAGCACACTGAAGCTTTCTTT. It specifies CASSPIQHTEAFF. Full variable domain (remainder filled in from reference TRBV28 and TRBJ1-1): DVKVTQSSRYLVKRTGEKVFLECVQDMDHENMFWYRQDPGLGLRLIYFSYDVKMKEKGDIPEGYSVSREKKERFSLILESASTNQTSMYLCASSPIQHTEAFFGQGTRLTVV.

V usage is TRBV6-5 and J usage is TRBJ2-1; 10 positions agree with TRBD1. Germline CDR1 is MNHEY and CDR2 is SVGAGI. V was clipped by 6 bases and J by 3 bases; unmatched bases: 8. CDR3 length: 16 residues. CDR3 coding DNA: TGTGCCAGCAGGCCTGACCGGGACAGGGGCTACAATGAGCAGTTCTTC. Its protein is CASRPDRDRGYNEQFF.

The table lists this clonotype with many counts. V gene TRBV20-1 combines with J gene TRBJ1-2; D is uncertain. The germline V and J ends were trimmed by 3 bases and 2 bases, with 10 bases remaining between them. This CDR3 is 13 amino acids long. Germline CDR1 DFQATT, CDR2 SNEGSKA (reference sequence). The CDR3 spells CSASTGPNYGYTF. CDR3 sequence (DNA): TGCAGTGCTAGTACCGGGCCAAACTATGGCTACACCTTC.

The chain uses TRBV9 and TRBJ2-5; no firm D call. This CDR3 has 14 amino acids. Germline V CDR1 and CDR2: SGDLS, YYNGEE. The germline V and J ends were trimmed by 4 bases and 4 bases, with 14 bases remaining between them. The CDR3 nucleotides are TGTGCCAGCAGCCCCCATGCGGTTGGAGAGACCCAGTACTTC. Protein product: CASSPHAVGETQYF.